The entry that follows covers one TCR beta chain sequence. Its specificity is unknown. V was trimmed by 4 bases and J by 6 bases, leaving 13 bases between them. The CDR3 is 13 amino acids. Germline V gene data show CDR1 as SGHTS and CDR2 as YDEGEE. These data originate in a study of cytomegalovirus exposure and HLA in healthy donors. Study-wide results and caveats: There were a few CMV-associated chains whose specificity for CMV antigens was confirmed in vitro. As was reported, the classifier diagnosed cytomegalovirus status with high specificity and sensitivity. The later analysis indicated that the majority of CMV-associated TCR beta chains appeared HLA-restricted. Among TCR beta chains, those listed as cytomegalovirus-associated numbered approximately 150.

PCR employed 60 Vbeta and 13 Jbeta primers. Some clones are missing from TCRdb's copy, which holds only in-frame ones; the method was immunoSEQ multiplex PCR. The profile shows about 180,000 clones, 84% of them singletons. The chain couples TRBV5-8 to TRBJ1-2, with D possibly being TRBD1 (5 bases). The origin of this receptor is a boy aged 2 to 10 in good health and CMV-seronegative. Sequences were obtained from PBMCs. The DNA of the CDR3 is TGTGCCAGCAGCCCATACAGGCGCCATGGCTACACCTTC. It translates to CASSPYRRHGYTF. Supplemented by reference TRBV5-8 and TRBJ1-2, the full variable domain reads EAGVTQSPTHLIKTRGQQATLRCSPISGHTSVYWYQQALGLGLQFLLWYDEGEERNRGNFPPRFSGRQFPNYSSELNVNALELEDSALYLCASSPYRRHGYTFGSGTRLTVV.